This TCR beta chain was obtained from a study of blood T cell repertoires in COVID-19. Some clones are missing from TCRdb's copy, which holds only in-frame ones; the method was immunoSEQ multiplex PCR. This table has about 42,000 clones, about 86% appearing once. Germline lookup yields CDR1 SGHVS and CDR2 FQNEAQ. The CDR3 covers 13 residues. The V end lost 5 bases, the J end lost 0 bases, and 8 bases lay between the germline ends. The J gene is TRBJ2-7, the V gene TRBV7-8; D unresolved. The material sequenced was peripheral blood. The source of this sequence is a man between 65 and 85 years old with acute or convalescent COVID-19. CDR3 bases: TGTGCCAGCAGCCCGACATACTCCTACGAGCAGTACTTC. Its translation is CASSPTYSYEQYF.